This T cell receptor beta chain appears in the sequencing data of a study of control samples from healthy donors and cancer patients. The CDR3 is made up of 15 amino acids. Germline CDR1 is MNHEY and CDR2 is SVGAGI. Trimming removed 0 bases from V and 6 bases from J, with 11 bases in between. The table came from immunoSEQ multiplex PCR; TCRdb's copy has only in-frame clones and leaves some out. This table holds 110,000 or so clones, approximately 90% found once. The sequence came from a human donor in good health. The donor label of this sample is uncertain. The chain combines TRBV6-5 with TRBJ2-2; D is ambiguous. Source material: blood. CDR3 sequence (DNA): TGTGCCAGCAGTTACTCGACCGTGGGTTCCGGGGAGCTGTTTTTT. Residues: CASSYSTVGSGELFF.